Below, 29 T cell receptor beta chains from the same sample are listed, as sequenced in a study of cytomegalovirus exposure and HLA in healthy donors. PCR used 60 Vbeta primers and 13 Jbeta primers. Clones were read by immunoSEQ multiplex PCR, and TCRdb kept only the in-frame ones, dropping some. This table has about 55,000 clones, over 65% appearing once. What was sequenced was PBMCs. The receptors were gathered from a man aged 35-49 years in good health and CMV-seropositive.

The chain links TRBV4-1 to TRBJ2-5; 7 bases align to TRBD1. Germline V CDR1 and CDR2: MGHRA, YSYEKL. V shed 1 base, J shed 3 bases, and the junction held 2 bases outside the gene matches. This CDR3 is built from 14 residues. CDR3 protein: CASSQGQGEETQYF. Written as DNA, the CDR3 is TGCGCCAGCAGCCAAGGGCAGGGGGAAGAGACCCAGTACTTC.

The CDR3: CASRPGSSTEAFF. CDR3 in DNA: TGCGCCAGCAGACCCGGGTCCAGTACTGAAGCTTTCTTT. The chain employs TRBV5-1 and TRBJ1-1; D remains unclear. The length of the CDR3 is 13 residues. Looked up from germline, CDR1 is SGHRS and CDR2 is YFSETQ. Deletions cut 5 bases from V and 5 bases from J, with 13 bases between. The full variable domain, completed using reference TRBV5-1 and TRBJ1-1, is KAGVTQTPRYLIKTRGQQVTLSCSPISGHRSVSWYQQTPGQGLQFLFEYFSETQRNKGNFPGRFSGRQFSNSRSEMNVSTLELGDSALYLCASRPGSSTEAFFGQGTRLTVV.

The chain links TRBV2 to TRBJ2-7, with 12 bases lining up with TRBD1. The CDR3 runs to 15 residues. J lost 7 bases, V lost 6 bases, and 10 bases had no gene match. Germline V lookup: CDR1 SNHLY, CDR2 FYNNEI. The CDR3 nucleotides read TGTGCCAGCAGCCTCGGGGGGACAGGGGGCGGGGAGCAGTACTTC. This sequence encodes CASSLGGTGGGEQYF.

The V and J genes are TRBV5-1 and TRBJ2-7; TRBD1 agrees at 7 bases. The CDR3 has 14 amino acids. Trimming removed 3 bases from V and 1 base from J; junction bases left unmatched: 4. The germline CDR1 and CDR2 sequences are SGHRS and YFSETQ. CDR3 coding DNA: TGCGCCAGCAGCTCATCGACAGGGTCCTACGAGCAGTACTTC. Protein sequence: CASSSSTGSYEQYF.

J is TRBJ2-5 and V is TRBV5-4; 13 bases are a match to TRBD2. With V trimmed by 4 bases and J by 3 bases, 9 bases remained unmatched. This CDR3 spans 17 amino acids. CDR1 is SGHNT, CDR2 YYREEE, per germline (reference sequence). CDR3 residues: CASSLVSGLAGEETQYF. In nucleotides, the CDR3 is TGTGCCAGCAGCCTCGTTAGTGGACTAGCGGGGGAAGAGACCCAGTACTTC.

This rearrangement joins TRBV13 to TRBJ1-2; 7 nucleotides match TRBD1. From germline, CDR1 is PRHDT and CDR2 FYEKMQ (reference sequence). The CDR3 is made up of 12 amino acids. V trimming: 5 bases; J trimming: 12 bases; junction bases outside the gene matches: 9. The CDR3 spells CASSANRGPHTF. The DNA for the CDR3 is TGTGCCAGCAGCGCAAACAGGGGACCCCACACCTTC.

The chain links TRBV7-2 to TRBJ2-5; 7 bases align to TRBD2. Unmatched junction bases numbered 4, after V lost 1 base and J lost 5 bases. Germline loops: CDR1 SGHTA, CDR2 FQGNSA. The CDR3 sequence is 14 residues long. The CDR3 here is CASSLGREGETQYF. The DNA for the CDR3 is TGTGCCAGCAGCTTAGGCAGGGAGGGGGAGACCCAGTACTTC.

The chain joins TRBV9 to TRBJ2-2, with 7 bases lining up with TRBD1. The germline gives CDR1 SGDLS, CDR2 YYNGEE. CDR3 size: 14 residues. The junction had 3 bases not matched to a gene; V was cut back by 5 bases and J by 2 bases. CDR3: CASRGTANTGELFF. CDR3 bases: TGTGCCAGCAGGGGGACAGCCAACACCGGGGAGCTGTTTTTT.

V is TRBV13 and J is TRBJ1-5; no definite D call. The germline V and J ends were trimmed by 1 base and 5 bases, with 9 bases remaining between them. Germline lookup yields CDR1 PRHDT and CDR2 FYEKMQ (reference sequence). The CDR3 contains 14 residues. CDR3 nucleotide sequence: TGTGCCAGCAGCTTAGCAGGTTGGGATCAGCCCCAGCATTTT. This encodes CASSLAGWDQPQHF.

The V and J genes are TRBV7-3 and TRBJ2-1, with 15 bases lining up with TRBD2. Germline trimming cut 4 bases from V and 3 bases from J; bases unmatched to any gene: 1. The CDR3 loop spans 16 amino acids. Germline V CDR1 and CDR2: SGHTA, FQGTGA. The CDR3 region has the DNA TGTGCCAGCAGCTGGGGACTAGCGGGGGGCTACAATGAGCAGTTCTTC. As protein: CASSWGLAGGYNEQFF.

CDR3 amino acids: CAISGGLESSGNTIYF. The DNA for the CDR3 is TGTGCCATCAGTGGGGGACTGGAAAGCTCTGGAAACACCATATATTTT. The chain has TRBV10-3 and TRBJ1-3, with D maybe TRBD1 (5 bases). Trimming removed 4 bases from V and 0 bases from J, with 13 bases in between. The CDR3 totals 16 residues. Germline CDR1 is ENHRY and CDR2 is SYGVKD.

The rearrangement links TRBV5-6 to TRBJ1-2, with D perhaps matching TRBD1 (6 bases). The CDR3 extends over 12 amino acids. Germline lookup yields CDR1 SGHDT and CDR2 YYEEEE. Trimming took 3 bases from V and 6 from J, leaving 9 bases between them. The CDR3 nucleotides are TGTGCCAGCAGCTCAGGGGAAGATGGCTACACCTTC. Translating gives CASSSGEDGYTF. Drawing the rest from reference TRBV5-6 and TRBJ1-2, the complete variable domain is DAGVTQSPTHLIKTRGQQVTLRCSPKSGHDTVSWYQQALGQGPQFIFQYYEEEERQRGNFPDRFSGHQFPNYSSELNVNALLLGDSALYLCASSSGEDGYTFGSGTRLTVV.

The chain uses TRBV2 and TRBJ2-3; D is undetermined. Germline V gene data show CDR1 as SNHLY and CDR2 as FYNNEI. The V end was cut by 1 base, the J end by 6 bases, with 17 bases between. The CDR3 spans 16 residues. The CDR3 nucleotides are TGTGCCAGCAGTGAAGGCTCTGTCCTCTCTCGGGATACGCAGTATTTT. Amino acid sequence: CASSEGSVLSRDTQYF.

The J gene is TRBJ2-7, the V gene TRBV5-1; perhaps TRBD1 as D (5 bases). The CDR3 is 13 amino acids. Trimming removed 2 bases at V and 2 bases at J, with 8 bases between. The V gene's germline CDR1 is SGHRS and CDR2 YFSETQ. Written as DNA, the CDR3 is TGCGCCAGCAGCTTAGGGGATACCTACGAGCAGTACTTC. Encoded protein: CASSLGDTYEQYF.

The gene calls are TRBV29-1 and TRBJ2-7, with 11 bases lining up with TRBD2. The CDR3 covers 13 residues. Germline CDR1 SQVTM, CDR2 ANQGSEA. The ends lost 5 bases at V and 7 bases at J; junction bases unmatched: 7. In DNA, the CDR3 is TGCAGCGTTCGGGTAGCGGGGGGGGGTGAGCAGTACTTC. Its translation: CSVRVAGGGEQYF.

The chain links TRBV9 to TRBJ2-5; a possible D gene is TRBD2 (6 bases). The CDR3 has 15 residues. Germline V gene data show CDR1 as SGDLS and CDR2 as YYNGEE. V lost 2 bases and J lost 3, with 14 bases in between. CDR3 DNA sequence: TGTGCCAGCAGCGTGGCGGGACTGCATAAAGAGACCCAGTACTTC. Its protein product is CASSVAGLHKETQYF.

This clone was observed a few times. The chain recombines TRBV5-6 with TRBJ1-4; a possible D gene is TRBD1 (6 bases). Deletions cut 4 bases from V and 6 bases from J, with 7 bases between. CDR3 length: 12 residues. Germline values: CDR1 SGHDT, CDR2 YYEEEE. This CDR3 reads CASSEGDEKLFF. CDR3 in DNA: TGTGCCAGCAGCGAGGGGGATGAAAAACTGTTTTTT.

CDR3: CASSLLGGGGSTDTQYF. CDR3 nucleotides: TGTGCCAGCAGTTTATTGGGTGGGGGAGGATCCACAGATACGCAGTATTTT. The chain couples TRBV28 to TRBJ2-3, with a possible D match to TRBD2 (6 bases). CDR1 is MDHEN, CDR2 SYDVKM, per germline. The CDR3 runs 17 residues. V lost 1 base and J lost 2, with 16 bases in between. The entire variable domain, with the rest obtained from reference TRBV28 and TRBJ2-3, is as follows: DVKVTQSSRYLVKRTGEKVFLECVQDMDHENMFWYRQDPGLGLRLIYFSYDVKMKEKGDIPEGYSVSREKKERFSLILESASTNQTSMYLCASSLLGGGGSTDTQYFGPGTRLTVL.

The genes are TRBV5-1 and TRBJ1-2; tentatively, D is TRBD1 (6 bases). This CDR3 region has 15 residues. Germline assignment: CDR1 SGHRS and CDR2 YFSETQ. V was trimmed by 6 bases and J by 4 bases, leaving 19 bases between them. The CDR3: CASTPDTGTPYGYTF. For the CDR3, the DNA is TGCGCCAGCACTCCCGATACCGGGACACCCTATGGCTACACCTTC.

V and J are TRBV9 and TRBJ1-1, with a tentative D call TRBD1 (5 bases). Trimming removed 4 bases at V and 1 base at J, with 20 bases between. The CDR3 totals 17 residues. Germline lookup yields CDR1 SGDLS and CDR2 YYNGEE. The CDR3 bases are TGTGCCAGCAGCCTCCGCTCTGGCAGGGACTCGAACACTGAAGCTTTCTTT. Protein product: CASSLRSGRDSNTEAFF.

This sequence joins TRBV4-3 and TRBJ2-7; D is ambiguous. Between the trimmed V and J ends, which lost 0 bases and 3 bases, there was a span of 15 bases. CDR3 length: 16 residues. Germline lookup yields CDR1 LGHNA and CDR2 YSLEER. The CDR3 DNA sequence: TGCGCCAGCAGCCAAGACCTCTATGCAGACAACTACGAGCAGTACTTC. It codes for CASSQDLYADNYEQYF.

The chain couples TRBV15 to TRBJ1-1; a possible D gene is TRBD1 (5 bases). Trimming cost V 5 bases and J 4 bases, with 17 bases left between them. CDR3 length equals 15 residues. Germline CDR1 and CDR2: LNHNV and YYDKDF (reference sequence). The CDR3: CATSPFRVGSTEAFF. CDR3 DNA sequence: TGTGCCACCAGCCCGTTCAGGGTAGGGTCCACTGAAGCTTTCTTT.

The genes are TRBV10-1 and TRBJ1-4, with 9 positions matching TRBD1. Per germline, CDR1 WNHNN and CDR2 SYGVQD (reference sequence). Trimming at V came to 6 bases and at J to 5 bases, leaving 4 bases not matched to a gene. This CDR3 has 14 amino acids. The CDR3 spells CASRRDRENEKLFF. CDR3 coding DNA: TGCGCCAGCAGGAGGGACAGGGAGAATGAAAAACTGTTTTTT.

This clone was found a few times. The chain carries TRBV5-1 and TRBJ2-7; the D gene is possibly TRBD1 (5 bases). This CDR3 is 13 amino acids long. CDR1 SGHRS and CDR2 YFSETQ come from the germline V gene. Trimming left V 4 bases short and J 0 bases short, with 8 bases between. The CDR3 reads CASSTGFSYEQYF. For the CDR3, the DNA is TGCGCCAGCAGCACAGGATTCTCCTACGAGCAGTACTTC.

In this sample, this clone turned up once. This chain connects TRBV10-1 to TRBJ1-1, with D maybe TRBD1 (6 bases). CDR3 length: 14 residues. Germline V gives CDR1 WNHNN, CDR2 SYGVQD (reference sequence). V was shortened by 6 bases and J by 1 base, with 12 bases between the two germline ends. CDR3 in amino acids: CASRPGHENTEAFF. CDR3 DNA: TGCGCCAGCAGGCCGGGACACGAGAACACTGAAGCTTTCTTT.

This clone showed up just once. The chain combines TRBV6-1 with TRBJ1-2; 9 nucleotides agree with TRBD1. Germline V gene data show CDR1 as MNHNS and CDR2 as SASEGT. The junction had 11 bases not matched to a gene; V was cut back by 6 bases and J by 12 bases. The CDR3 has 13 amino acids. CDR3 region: CASSADRGTSHTF. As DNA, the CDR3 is TGTGCCAGCAGCGCTGACAGGGGGACAAGCCACACCTTC.

CDR3 protein: CASSFQGDTEAFF. Written as DNA, the CDR3 is TGTGCCAGCAGTTTTCAGGGTGACACTGAAGCTTTCTTT. V gene TRBV28 combines with J gene TRBJ1-1; D may be TRBD1 (5 bases). This CDR3 has 13 residues. CDR1 and CDR2 from the germline V gene are MDHEN and SYDVKM. Trimming pared 3 bases from V and 3 bases from J, leaving 8 bases between.

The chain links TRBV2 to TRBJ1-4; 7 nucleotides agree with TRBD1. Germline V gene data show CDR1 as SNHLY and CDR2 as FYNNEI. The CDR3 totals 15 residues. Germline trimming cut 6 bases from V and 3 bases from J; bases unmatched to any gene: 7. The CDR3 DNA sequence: TGTGCCAGCAGGAGCAAGGGGGCGGCTAATGAAAAACTGTTTTTT. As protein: CASRSKGAANEKLFF.

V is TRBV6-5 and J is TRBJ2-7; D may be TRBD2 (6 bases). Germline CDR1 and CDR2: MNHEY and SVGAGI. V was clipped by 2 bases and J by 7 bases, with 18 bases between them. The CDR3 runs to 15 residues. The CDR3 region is CASSYPGGRGREQYF. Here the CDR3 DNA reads TGTGCCAGCAGTTACCCCGGGGGACGGGGTAGGGAGCAGTACTTC.